Below, 23 T cell receptor beta chains from the same sample are listed, as sequenced in a study of CD4 T cell repertoires in COVID-19. These memory T cells were uncultured and sequenced directly after ex vivo isolation. Sequencing used immunoSEQ multiplex PCR; TCRdb keeps in-frame clones, though not all of them. Here the sample spans fewer than 9,500 clones, 80% to 90% being singletons. The sequences come from effector memory CD4+ T cells from blood, collected before the COVID-19 pandemic. These receptors all stem from a human donor who had COVID-19.

The chain joins TRBV7-8 to TRBJ2-7; 7 positions match TRBD2. CDR3 size: 16 residues. V trimming: 6 bases; J trimming: 5 bases; junction bases outside the gene matches: 16. Germline V CDR1 and CDR2: SGHVS, FQNEAQ. Here the CDR3 reads CASSSPFGLAEDEQYF. The CDR3 DNA sequence: TGTGCCAGCAGTTCCCCATTCGGGCTAGCGGAGGACGAGCAGTACTTC.

The genes are TRBV10-3 and TRBJ1-2; D might be TRBD1 (5 bases). Germline values: CDR1 ENHRY, CDR2 SYGVKD. The CDR3 has 14 residues. Trimming shortened V by 0 bases and J by 3 bases, and 8 bases separated the two germline ends. The CDR3 DNA follows: TGTGCCATCAGTGAGTCAGACAGAGACTATGGCTACACCTTC. Its protein product is CAISESDRDYGYTF.

This clone was seen just once. V gene TRBV5-1 combines with J gene TRBJ2-7; 10 nucleotides align to TRBD2. This CDR3 has 14 amino acids. The V gene's germline CDR1 is SGHRS and CDR2 YFSETQ. V dropped 2 bases and J dropped 5; count of bases not matched to a gene: 4. The CDR3 here is CASSFSGRFDEQYF. In nucleotides, the CDR3 is TGCGCCAGCAGCTTTAGCGGGAGGTTCGACGAGCAGTACTTC.

The rearrangement joins TRBV5-1 to TRBJ2-7; 8 bases fit TRBD1. The CDR3 spans 14 residues. Germline-derived CDR1 and CDR2 are SGHRS and YFSETQ. J lost 2 bases, V lost 1 base, and 2 bases had no gene match. Here the CDR3 DNA reads TGCGCCAGCAGCTTGCAGGGGGCGACCTACGAGCAGTACTTC. Protein: CASSLQGATYEQYF.

The CDR3 reads CASSLEGQGGYGYTF. As DNA, the CDR3 is TGCGCCAGCAGCTTGGAAGGTCAGGGAGGCTATGGCTACACCTTC. The rearrangement joins TRBV5-1 to TRBJ1-2; possibly TRBD1 for D (5 bases). V lost 0 bases and J lost 4, with 13 bases in between. Germline CDR1 reads SGHRS; CDR2 reads YFSETQ. This CDR3 spans 15 amino acids.

On this clone: The junction and the germline gene differ at one end; a read error may be behind it. Distinct nucleotide sequences in the sample also encode this CDR3. The chain recombines TRBV15 with TRBJ1-6; possible D gene TRBD1, 5 bases. Germline CDR1 reads LNHNV; CDR2 reads YYDKDF (reference sequence). The CDR3 is made up of 13 amino acids. CDR3 coding DNA: TGTGCCACGGGGGAGGTTAGGAATTCCCCCCTCCACTTT. Encoded protein: CATGEVRNSPLHF.

This clone has more than one count but fewer than ten. The chain carries TRBV30 and TRBJ1-3, with D hard to call. The V gene lost 4 bases and the J gene lost 4 bases, with 11 bases spanning the gap. From germline, CDR1 is GTSNPN and CDR2 SVGIG (reference sequence). This CDR3 has 13 residues. This CDR3 is CAWNPQLGNTIYF. The CDR3 region has the DNA TGTGCCTGGAATCCACAGCTAGGAAACACCATATATTTT.

This clone was counted a few times. The chain has TRBV6-5 and TRBJ2-7, with 8 bases aligning to TRBD1. Germline-derived CDR1 and CDR2 are MNHEY and SVGAGI. This CDR3 spans 14 amino acids. The V gene end was trimmed by 6 bases and the J gene end by 5 bases; junction bases not matched to a gene: 9. The CDR3 region has the DNA TGTGCCAGCAGGCCTCTCGACAGGGGCCACGAGCAGTACTTC. This sequence encodes CASRPLDRGHEQYF.

This clone appeared a single time. The chain combines TRBV5-1 with TRBJ1-2; D not resolved. Per germline, CDR1 SGHRS and CDR2 YFSETQ. The CDR3 has 15 residues. Between the trimmed V and J ends, which lost 4 bases and 2 bases, there was a span of 15 bases. Here the CDR3 DNA reads TGCGCCAGCAGCCGTACGCCCGAGATCAACTATGGCTACACCTTC. This gives the protein CASSRTPEINYGYTF.

This chain joins TRBV7-2 and TRBJ1-2; D is undetermined. Germline V CDR1 and CDR2: SGHTA, FQGNSA. The ends were cut back, 5 bases at V and 4 bases at J, with 11 bases in the middle. This CDR3 is built from 13 residues. CDR3 coding DNA: TGTGCCAGCAGCCCGCAGTCAGGCTATGGCTACACCTTC. It specifies CASSPQSGYGYTF.

V and J are TRBV9 and TRBJ2-1, with 13 bases aligning to TRBD2. Germline trimming cut 5 bases from V and 10 bases from J; bases unmatched to any gene: 6. This CDR3 spans 14 amino acids. Germline lookup yields CDR1 SGDLS and CDR2 YYNGEE. The CDR3 loop is CASSGLAGVPEQFF. The CDR3 DNA is TGTGCCAGCAGTGGACTAGCGGGGGTGCCCGAGCAGTTCTTC.

This sequence joins TRBV6-6 and TRBJ1-6, with D possibly matching TRBD1 (5 bases). V dropped 0 bases and J dropped 8 bases, with 8 bases sitting between them. CDR3 length: 14 residues. From germline, CDR1 is MNHNY and CDR2 SVGAGI (reference sequence). CDR3 sequence: CASSYSGEDSPLHF. The CDR3 nucleotides read TGTGCCAGCAGTTACTCAGGGGAGGATTCACCCCTCCACTTT.

The V and J genes are TRBV18 and TRBJ2-4; TRBD1 aligns across 12 bases. This CDR3 is built from 17 residues. Germline CDR1 is KGHSH and CDR2 is LQKENI. The V and J ends lost 3 bases and 4 bases, in that order; junction bases with no gene match: 7. The CDR3 DNA follows: TGTGCCAGCTCACCGATTGTGGGACAGGGGGCAAAAAACATTCAGTACTTC. This translates into CASSPIVGQGAKNIQYF.

The CDR3 loop is CASSKGLSTDTQYF. The CDR3 nucleotides read TGTGCCAGCAGCAAGGGGCTTTCGACAGATACGCAGTATTTT. The J gene is TRBJ2-3, the V gene TRBV7-3; possible D gene TRBD1, 5 bases. This CDR3 is 14 amino acids long. Germline-derived CDR1 and CDR2 are SGHTA and FQGTGA. V shed 5 bases and J shed 3 bases, with 12 bases lying between them.

J is TRBJ1-5 and V is TRBV10-3, with a tentative D call TRBD1 (6 bases). The germline CDR1 and CDR2 sequences are ENHRY and SYGVKD. This CDR3 spans 15 amino acids. The germline V and J ends were trimmed by 4 bases and 1 base, with 11 bases remaining between them. As DNA, the CDR3 is TGTGCCATCAGTGGGCCAGGGGCCAGCAATCAGCCCCAGCATTTT. Protein sequence: CAISGPGASNQPQHF.

The V and J genes are TRBV13 and TRBJ2-6, with D maybe TRBD1 (6 bases). The V gene's germline CDR1 is PRHDT and CDR2 FYEKMQ (reference sequence). This CDR3 has 17 amino acids. Trimming took off 5 bases at V and 4 bases at J, with 18 bases between the two ends. Here the CDR3 DNA reads TGTGCCAGCAGCGAGAGGCAGGGGCCAAGGGGGGCCAACGTCCTGACTTTC. Translated: CASSERQGPRGANVLTF.

By share of the sample, this clone is medium-sized (0.01 to 0.1%). This chain joins TRBV6-4 and TRBJ1-2; TRBD1 is a possible D gene (6 bases). The V end lost 3 bases, the J end lost 1 base, and 15 bases lay between the germline ends. This CDR3 has 16 residues. Germline V gene data show CDR1 as MRHNA and CDR2 as SNTAGT. The CDR3 nucleotides are TGTGCCAGCAGTGAAAGGGGCAAGGGGGATAACTATGGCTACACCTTC. This gives the protein CASSERGKGDNYGYTF.

This rearrangement joins TRBV27 to TRBJ1-1; D uncertain. CDR1 and CDR2 from the germline V gene are MNHEY and SMNVEV (reference sequence). V shed 7 bases and J shed 3 bases, with 15 bases lying between them. The CDR3 covers 14 residues. The CDR3: CASNGVNRYTEAFF. The CDR3 region has the DNA TGTGCCAGCAACGGGGTGAACAGATACACTGAAGCTTTCTTT.

This rearrangement joins TRBV5-6 to TRBJ2-7, with TRBD2 matching 9 bases. V lost 4 bases, J lost 3 bases, and 5 bases stayed unmatched. The CDR3 sequence is 14 residues long. The germline CDR1 and CDR2 sequences are SGHDT and YYEEEE. The DNA for the CDR3 is TGTGCCAGCAGCCTTAGCGGGAGAGGCTACGAGCAGTACTTC. Translated, it gives CASSLSGRGYEQYF.

CDR3 in DNA: TGTGCCAGCAGCCTACCTAGCGGGGGGCGGAATGAGCAGTTCTTC. It yields the protein CASSLPSGGRNEQFF. The chain has TRBV14 and TRBJ2-1; TRBD2 matches 11 bases. CDR1 is SGHDN, CDR2 FVKESK, per germline. V shed 4 bases, J shed 7 bases, and the junction held 6 bases outside the gene matches. This CDR3 has 15 amino acids.

The chain employs TRBV6-5 and TRBJ2-7; 8 bases are a match to TRBD2. V lost 10 bases, J lost 0 bases, and 5 bases stayed unmatched. This CDR3 has 13 amino acids. Germline CDR1 is MNHEY and CDR2 is SVGAGI. CDR3 protein: CATARGGSYEQYF. In DNA, the CDR3 is TGTGCCACCGCACGGGGGGGCTCCTACGAGCAGTACTTC.

This clone was counted only a few times. V is TRBV9 and J is TRBJ2-7; TRBD2 agrees at 9 bases. Per the germline V gene, CDR1 is SGDLS and CDR2 is YYNGEE. CDR3 length equals 14 residues. J lost 4 bases, V lost 4 bases, and 6 bases had no gene match. CDR3 in amino acids: CASSLTLAGYEQYF. The CDR3 DNA sequence: TGTGCCAGCAGCCTCACGCTAGCGGGATACGAGCAGTACTTC.

The chain employs TRBV15 and TRBJ2-3, with 11 bases fitting TRBD2. V lost 5 bases and J lost 1; bases outside the gene matches: 5. From germline, CDR1 is LNHNV and CDR2 YYDKDF (reference sequence). The length of the CDR3 is 16 residues. The chain's CDR3 is CATSGILAGGTDTQYF. The CDR3 region has the DNA TGTGCCACCAGCGGAATACTAGCGGGAGGCACAGATACGCAGTATTTT.